Included here is one T cell receptor (beta chain) sequence, with context. This sample is drawn from a study of T-cell reconstitution after alpha-beta-depleted transplantation in children. Preparation of the TCRbeta library used unique molecular identifiers. Each CDR3 protein gets one entry after TCRdb re-called the PCR reads with MiXCR. The sample shows some 240,000 distinct CDR3 sequences, about 8.8% of them seen only once. CDR3 length: 14 residues. Looked up from germline, CDR1 is SGHRS and CDR2 is YFSETQ. Deletions cut 4 bases from V and 5 bases from J, with 15 bases between. This TCR was sampled from a human donor who donated a stem cell graft to a child with SCID. This material consisted of PBMCs from the stem cell graft donor, taken from the stem cell graft. The chain couples TRBV5-1 to TRBJ1-1; the D gene is possibly TRBD1 (6 bases). This CDR3 is CASSPEGGRTEAFF. In DNA form, the CDR3 reads TGCGCCAGCAGCCCGGAGGGGGGGAGGACTGAAGCTTTCTTT.